These 15 T cell receptor beta chains were sequenced from one sample in a study of blood T cell repertoires in COVID-19. Some clones are missing from TCRdb's copy, which holds only in-frame ones; the method was immunoSEQ multiplex PCR. The repertoire holds around 77,000 clones, with around 83% as singletons. Source material: peripheral blood. These receptors were collected from a young man with COVID-19, enrolled during active disease.

This clone appeared a single time. The rearrangement links TRBV7-8 to TRBJ2-2, with D hard to call. V dropped 6 bases and J dropped 6 bases, with 14 bases sitting between them. The CDR3 spans 14 residues. Germline V lookup: CDR1 SGHVS, CDR2 FQNEAQ. CDR3 loop: CASSHKVGAGELFF. CDR3 coding DNA: TGTGCCAGCAGTCACAAAGTGGGCGCCGGGGAGCTGTTTTTT. Based on the CDR3 plus reference TRBV7-8 and TRBJ2-2, the full variable domain is GAGVSQSPRYKVAKRGQDVALRCDPISGHVSLFWYQQALGQGPEFLTYFQNEAQLDKSGLPSDRFFAERPEGSVSTLKIQRTQQEDSAVYLCASSHKVGAGELFFGEGSRLTVL.

V gene TRBV9 combines with J gene TRBJ2-5; TRBD2 might be the D (5 bases). The CDR3 has 16 residues. CDR1 and CDR2 (germline): SGDLS, YYNGEE. V was cut by 4 bases and J by 3 bases, with 19 bases left in between. The CDR3 DNA reads TGTGCCAGCAGCCCCCCCCTGGACGAGGGAAAAGAGACCCAGTACTTC. This codes for CASSPPLDEGKETQYF.

This clone appeared once. The chain uses TRBV9 and TRBJ2-2; maybe TRBD2 (5 bases). The CDR3 spans 12 residues. The germline V gene has CDR1 SGDLS and CDR2 YYNGEE. The V gene lost 5 bases and the J gene lost 4 bases, with 6 bases spanning the gap. The CDR3 DNA is TGTGCCAGCAGTGAGGGCACCGGGGAGCTGTTTTTT. This codes for CASSEGTGELFF.

The CDR3 sequence: CASSFGGGEQFF. As DNA, the CDR3 is TGTGCCAGCAGTTTTGGCGGGGGTGAGCAGTTCTTC. J is TRBJ2-1 and V is TRBV28, with 7 bases identical to TRBD2. Germline V gene data show CDR1 as MDHEN and CDR2 as SYDVKM. This CDR3 comprises 12 residues. The junction had 2 bases not matched to a gene; V was cut back by 3 bases and J by 9 bases.

This chain uses TRBV19 with TRBJ2-1; D is uncertain. Germline V CDR1 and CDR2: LNHDA, SQIVND (reference sequence). V was shortened by 6 bases and J by 1 base, with 13 bases between the two germline ends. The CDR3 length is 15 residues. CDR3 sequence: CASSRLGGSYNEQFF. The CDR3 nucleotides are TGTGCCAGTAGCAGGTTAGGTGGTTCCTACAATGAGCAGTTCTTC.

The rearrangement joins TRBV27 to TRBJ1-5; 7 nucleotides agree with TRBD1. The germline CDR1 and CDR2 sequences are MNHEY and SMNVEV (reference sequence). The CDR3 runs 17 residues. J lost 1 base, V lost 0 bases, and 6 bases had no gene match. The CDR3 protein is CASSLSSMDRSNQPQHF. In DNA form, the CDR3 reads TGTGCCAGCAGTTTATCGAGTATGGACAGGAGCAATCAGCCCCAGCATTTT.

The rearrangement links TRBV5-8 to TRBJ2-5; D might be TRBD2 (7 bases). The ends were cut back, 0 bases at V and 4 bases at J, with 16 bases in the middle. CDR3 length: 16 residues. Germline-derived CDR1 and CDR2 are SGHTS and YDEGEE. The CDR3 coding sequence is TGTGCCAGCAGCTTGGGGGTGTGGGGGGGCCGAGAGACCCAGTACTTC. Translated, it gives CASSLGVWGGRETQYF.

The chain combines TRBV6-6 with TRBJ2-7; possible D gene TRBD2, 5 bases. The germline V gene has CDR1 MNHNY and CDR2 SVGAGI (reference sequence). The CDR3 has 15 residues. V was pared by 0 bases and J by 1 base, with 10 bases between. Here the CDR3 DNA reads TGTGCCAGCAGTTACTCAGGGAGTCGTTCCTACGAGCAGTACTTC. Translating it yields CASSYSGSRSYEQYF.

The chain couples TRBV27 to TRBJ1-2; D call uncertain. The V end lost 3 bases, the J end lost 5 bases, and 13 bases lay between the germline ends. This CDR3 has 14 amino acids. Germline lookup yields CDR1 MNHEY and CDR2 SMNVEV (reference sequence). CDR3 DNA: TGTGCCAGCAGTTTTTCAGGTCTTAGGTATGGCTACACCTTC. Protein sequence: CASSFSGLRYGYTF.

The chain has TRBV7-8 and TRBJ1-6; no firm D call. Germline CDR1 is SGHVS and CDR2 is FQNEAQ. This CDR3 comprises 15 residues. The V gene lost 5 bases and the J gene lost 4 bases, with 12 bases spanning the gap. The CDR3 nucleotides are TGTGCCAGCAGCCCCCTCGCAGGATATAATTCACCCCTCCACTTT. Translation gives CASSPLAGYNSPLHF.

The chain employs TRBV7-9 and TRBJ2-7; the match to TRBD1 covers 9 bases. J was trimmed by 5 bases and V by 4 bases; bases with no gene match: 6. The germline gives CDR1 SEHNR, CDR2 FQNEAQ (reference sequence). The CDR3 has 14 amino acids. The CDR3 sequence: CASSWGTGRDEQYF. As DNA, the CDR3 is TGTGCCAGCAGCTGGGGGACAGGGCGGGACGAGCAGTACTTC.

The chain joins TRBV7-9 to TRBJ1-1, with D perhaps matching TRBD1 (6 bases). The CDR3 is made up of 17 amino acids. CDR1 SEHNR and CDR2 FQNEAQ come from the germline V gene (reference sequence). The V end was cut by 4 bases, the J end by 0 bases, with 18 bases between. Here the CDR3 DNA reads TGTGCCAGCAGCTCGTCCTTTTCAGGGGCCATGAACACTGAAGCTTTCTTT. Translated: CASSSSFSGAMNTEAFF.

J is TRBJ1-3 and V is TRBV7-9; D is perhaps TRBD1 (6 bases). This CDR3 contains 16 residues. Germline loops: CDR1 SEHNR, CDR2 FQNEAQ (reference sequence). V was cut by 4 bases and J by 0 bases, with 13 bases left in between. This chain's CDR3 is CASSSNRVSSGNTIYF. For the CDR3, the DNA is TGTGCCAGCAGCTCCAACAGGGTTAGCTCTGGAAACACCATATATTTT.

By share, this clone ranks as medium-sized. The chain carries TRBV4-2 and TRBJ2-5, with 9 bases that match TRBD1. Trimming at V came to 5 bases and at J to 4 bases, leaving 5 bases not matched to a gene. The CDR3 loop spans 14 amino acids. Germline CDR1 reads LGHNA; CDR2 reads YNFKEQ. The CDR3 DNA reads as TGTGCCAGCAGCGCGGACAGGGGCGGAGAGACCCAGTACTTC. This sequence encodes CASSADRGGETQYF.

J is TRBJ2-3 and V is TRBV24-1; 11 bases are shared with TRBD1. The V and J ends lost 3 bases and 3 bases, in that order; junction bases with no gene match: 4. Germline V gene sequence: CDR1 KGHDR, CDR2 SFDVKD. The length of the CDR3 is 16 residues. CDR3 loop: CATSDNGQGATDTQYF. CDR3 nucleotide sequence: TGTGCCACCAGTGATAACGGACAGGGGGCAACAGATACGCAGTATTTT.